One T cell receptor beta chain is described in this entry. This sample is drawn from a study of blood T cell repertoires in COVID-19. The overall study: Sites across the United States, Italy and Spain contributed samples from acute and convalescent COVID-19. T cells, B-cell-depleted T cells, or PBMCs provided the cDNA or gDNA that served as material.

Sequencing was performed with immunoSEQ multiplex PCR; in TCRdb, only in-frame clones are kept and a portion is missing. Of some 350,000 clones in the sample, 80% to 90% are singletons; the top ten hold approximately 5%. The CDR3 extends over 15 amino acids. V shed 0 bases and J shed 6 bases, with 16 bases lying between them. Germline CDR1 is SGHRS and CDR2 is YFSETQ. The V and J genes are TRBV5-1 and TRBJ2-7; tentatively, D is TRBD2 (5 bases). Source material: PBMCs or T cells enriched from blood (not recorded which). This clonotype was sampled from a woman in her twenties or thirties who had recovered from COVID-19. The CDR3 region is CASSLAPSTAGEQYF. CDR3 DNA sequence: TGCGCCAGCAGCTTGGCCCCGTCTACTGCGGGCGAGCAGTACTTC.